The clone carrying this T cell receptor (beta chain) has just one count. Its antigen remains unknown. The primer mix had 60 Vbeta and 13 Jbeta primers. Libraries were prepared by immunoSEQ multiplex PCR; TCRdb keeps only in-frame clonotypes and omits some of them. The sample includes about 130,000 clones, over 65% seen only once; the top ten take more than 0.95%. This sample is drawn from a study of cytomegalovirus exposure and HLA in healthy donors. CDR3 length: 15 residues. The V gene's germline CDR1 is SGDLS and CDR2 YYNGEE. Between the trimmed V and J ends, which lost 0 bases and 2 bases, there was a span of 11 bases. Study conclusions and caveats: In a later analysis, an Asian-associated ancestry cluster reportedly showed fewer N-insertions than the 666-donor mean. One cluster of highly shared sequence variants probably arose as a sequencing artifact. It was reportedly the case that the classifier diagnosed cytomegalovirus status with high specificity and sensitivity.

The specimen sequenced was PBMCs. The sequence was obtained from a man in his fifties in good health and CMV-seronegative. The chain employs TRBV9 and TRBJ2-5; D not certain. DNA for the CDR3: TGTGCCAGCAGCGTAGGAGGTGTTAGACAAGAGACCCAGTACTTC. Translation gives CASSVGGVRQETQYF. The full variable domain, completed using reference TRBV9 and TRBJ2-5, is DSGVTQTPKHLITATGQRVTLRCSPRSGDLSVYWYQQSLDQGLQFLIQYYNGEERAKGNILERFSAQQFPDLHSELNLSSLELGDSALYFCASSVGGVRQETQYFGPGTRLLVL.